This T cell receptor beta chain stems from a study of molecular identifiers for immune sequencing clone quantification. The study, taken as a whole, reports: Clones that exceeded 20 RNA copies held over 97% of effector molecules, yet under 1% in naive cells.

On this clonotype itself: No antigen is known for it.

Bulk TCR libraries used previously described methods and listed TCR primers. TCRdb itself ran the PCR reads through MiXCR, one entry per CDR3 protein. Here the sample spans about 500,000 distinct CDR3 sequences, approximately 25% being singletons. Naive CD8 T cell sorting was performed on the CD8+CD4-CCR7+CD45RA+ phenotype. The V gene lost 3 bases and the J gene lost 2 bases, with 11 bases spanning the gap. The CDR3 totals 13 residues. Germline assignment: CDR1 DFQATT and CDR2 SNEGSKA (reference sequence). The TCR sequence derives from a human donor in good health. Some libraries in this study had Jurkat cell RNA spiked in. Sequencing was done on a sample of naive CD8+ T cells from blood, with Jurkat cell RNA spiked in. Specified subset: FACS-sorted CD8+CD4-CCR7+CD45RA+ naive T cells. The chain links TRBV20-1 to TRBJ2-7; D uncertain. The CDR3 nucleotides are TGCAGTGCTAGGGAAACGTGGGCCTACGAGCAGTACTTC. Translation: CSARETWAYEQYF.